The rows below give T cell receptor beta chains drawn from one sample of a study of OX40 agonist ivuxolimab in advanced cancers. The repertoire was sequenced with immunoSEQ multiplex PCR; TCRdb's copy has only in-frame clones and lacks some. Counted here are some 15,000 clones, 91% occurring once; the ten biggest clones make up about 23%. Sequences were derived from CD4+ or CD8+ T cells sorted from blood, sampled in a trial of the OX40 agonist ivuxolimab. The receptors derive from an adult with an advanced solid tumor such as melanoma, head and neck, liver or kidney cancer. The CDR3 runs from the conserved cysteine through the conserved F or W. The D gene is left open where the match is weak. Clone size is not always given. Where it is, it says once, few, many or a class for expanded clones.

D gene	V gene	J gene	clone size	CDR3 protein	CDR3 DNA
NA	TRBV11-2	TRBJ1-2	NA	CANLGCYGYTF	TGTGCCAACTTAGGATGCTATGGCTACACCTTC
NA	TRBV4-2	TRBJ2-1	few	CASAWANEQFF	TGTGCCAGCGCCTGGGCCAATGAGCAGTTCTTC
TRBD1	TRBV7-9	TRBJ2-1	NA	CASTQPGQPYNEQFF	TGTGCCAGCACACAACCGGGACAGCCTTACAATGAGCAGTTCTTC
NA	TRBV6-1	TRBJ1-1	NA	CASSENTGASLGAFF	TGTGCCAGCAGTGAAAATACCGGGGCGTCTTTGGGAGCTTTCTTT
NA	TRBV6-1	TRBJ1-4	NA	CASSEARTEGEKLFF	TGTGCCAGCAGTGAAGCGCGGACCGAGGGTGAAAAACTGTTTTTT
TRBD2	TRBV7-6	TRBJ2-1	NA	CASSFSTSGTGRSYNEQFF	TGTGCCAGCAGCTTTTCGACTAGCGGGACCGGACGGTCCTACAATGAGCAGTTCTTC
NA	TRBV7-9	TRBJ2-1	NA	CASSPPSYNEQFF	TGTGCCAGCAGCCCCCCCTCCTACAATGAGCAGTTCTTC
NA	TRBV28	TRBJ1-2	NA	CASSLWGDRTGGYTF	TGTGCCAGCAGTTTATGGGGCGATCGGACTGGGGGCTACACCTTC
TRBD1	TRBV7-8	TRBJ1-2	NA	CASSLISTGGLAGYTF	TGTGCCAGCAGCTTAATATCTACAGGGGGCCTCGCTGGCTACACCTTC
NA	TRBV14	TRBJ2-4	NA	CASSSKRGLAKNIQYF	TGTGCCAGCAGCAGTAAACGTGGGCTAGCCAAAAACATTCAGTACTTC
NA	TRBV6-6	TRBJ1-1	NA	CASSYSTQIGEAFF	TGTGCCAGCAGTTACTCTACGCAGATTGGTGAAGCTTTCTTT
NA	TRBV18	TRBJ2-7	NA	CASSQAYEQYF	TGTGCCAGCTCACAAGCCTACGAGCAGTACTTC
NA	TRBV6-6	TRBJ1-2	NA	CASSRQNANYGYTF	TGTGCCAGCAGTCGACAGAACGCTAACTATGGCTACACCTTC
NA	TRBV6-1	TRBJ2-3	few	CAGSISTDTQYF	TGTGCCGGCAGTATTAGCACAGATACGCAGTATTTT
TRBD2	TRBV13	TRBJ2-3	NA	CASSLGFGLAELTDTQYF	TGTGCCAGCAGCTTAGGGTTTGGGCTAGCGGAGCTCACAGATACGCAGTATTTT
NA	TRBV4-1	TRBJ2-3	NA	CASSPYLTDTQYF	TGCGCCAGCAGCCCGTACCTCACAGATACGCAGTATTTT
NA	TRBV9	TRBJ1-1	NA	CASSVNVGALDTEAFF	TGTGCCAGCAGCGTGAATGTCGGGGCGTTGGACACTGAAGCTTTCTTT
NA	TRBV27	TRBJ1-1	NA	CASSLSWGNTEAFF	TGTGCCAGCAGTTTAAGTTGGGGGAACACTGAAGCTTTCTTT
NA	TRBV19	TRBJ2-1	NA	CASSAGFYNEQFF	TGTGCCAGTAGTGCAGGGTTCTACAATGAGCAGTTCTTC
NA	TRBV4-1	TRBJ1-5	NA	CASSQGEVNQPQHF	TGCGCCAGCAGCCAAGGGGAGGTCAATCAGCCCCAGCATTTT
NA	TRBV14	TRBJ1-1	NA	CASSPGRQGFTEAFF	TGTGCCAGCAGCCCAGGAAGGCAGGGTTTCACTGAAGCTTTCTTT
NA	TRBV28	TRBJ1-1	NA	CASSLVGGRTEAFF	TGTGCCAGCAGTTTGGTCGGGGGCCGGACTGAAGCTTTCTTT
TRBD1	TRBV5-4	TRBJ2-7	NA	CASSPRTGGSEQYF	TGTGCCAGCAGCCCCCGGACAGGAGGTAGCGAGCAGTACTTC
NA	TRBV30	TRBJ1-2	NA	CALQGDNYGYTF	TGTGCCTTACAGGGAGATAACTATGGCTACACCTTC
NA	TRBV13	TRBJ2-7	NA	CASSLYSYYEQYF	TGTGCCAGCAGCTTGTATAGTTACTACGAGCAGTACTTC
TRBD1	TRBV7-3	TRBJ1-2	NA	CASSFTGGDGYTF	TGTGCCAGCAGCTTCACAGGGGGAGATGGCTACACCTTC
NA	TRBV15	TRBJ2-1	NA	CATQDTGSSYNEQFF	TGTGCCACACAAGACACTGGGAGCTCCTACAATGAGCAGTTCTTC
NA	TRBV15	TRBJ2-2	NA	CATSSAVAESNTGELFF	TGTGCCACCAGCAGTGCCGTCGCGGAGTCGAACACCGGGGAGCTGTTTTTT